The sequence of this TCR beta chain was determined in a study of monozygotic twins with inflammatory bowel disease. Findings and caveats of the study: Patients with IBD had less TCRbeta diversity (inverse Simpson) than their healthy co-twins. Versus healthy twins, IBD patients showed fewer clonotypes shared with others, especially with disease activity.

TCRdb reanalyzed the 5' RACE reads and collapses them to one entry per CDR3 protein, without DNA. The sample table sets out some 440,000 distinct CDR3 sequences. This CDR3 has 15 residues. Germline CDR1 and CDR2: MNHNS and SASEGT. Points on this clonotype: Its antigen is not known.

The TCR sequence derives from a human donor with ulcerative colitis or Crohn's disease, or a healthy co-twin of an affected twin (not recorded which). J is TRBJ1-4 and V is TRBV6-1; no DNA is available, so the TRBD1 call from TCRdb remains unchecked. The sequencing input was blood. CDR3 residues: CASNIADSLNEKLFF.